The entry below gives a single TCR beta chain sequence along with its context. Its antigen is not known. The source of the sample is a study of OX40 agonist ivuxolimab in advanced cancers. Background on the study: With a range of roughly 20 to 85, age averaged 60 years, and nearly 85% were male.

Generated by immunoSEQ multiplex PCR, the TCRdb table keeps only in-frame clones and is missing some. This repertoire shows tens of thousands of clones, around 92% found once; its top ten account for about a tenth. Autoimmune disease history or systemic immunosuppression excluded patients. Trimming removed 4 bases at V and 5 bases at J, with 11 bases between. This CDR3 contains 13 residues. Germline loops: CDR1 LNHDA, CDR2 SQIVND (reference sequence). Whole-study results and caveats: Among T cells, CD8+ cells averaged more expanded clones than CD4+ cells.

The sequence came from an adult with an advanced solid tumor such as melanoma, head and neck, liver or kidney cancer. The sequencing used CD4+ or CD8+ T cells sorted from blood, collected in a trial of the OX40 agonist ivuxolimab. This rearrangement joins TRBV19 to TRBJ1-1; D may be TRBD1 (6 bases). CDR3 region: CASSTPRGTEAFF. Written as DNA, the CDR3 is TGTGCCAGTAGTACCCCCAGGGGTACTGAAGCTTTCTTT.